The 5 T cell receptor beta chains reported below all come from one sample, sequenced in a study of cytomegalovirus exposure and HLA in healthy donors. 13 Jbeta primers and 60 Vbeta primers were used for the PCR. Here immunoSEQ multiplex PCR was the method, and the copy in TCRdb shows in-frame clones only, minus some. The table lists approximately 90,000 clones, 77% of them singletons, with 3% to 4.5% in the top ten. The sequenced sample consisted of PBMCs. All receptors come from a man younger than 45 in good health and CMV-seronegative.

The chain carries TRBV5-1 and TRBJ2-7; D is possibly TRBD1 (6 bases). CDR1 and CDR2 from the germline V gene are SGHRS and YFSETQ. This CDR3 comprises 13 residues. Trimming took 4 bases from V and 6 from J, leaving 14 bases between them. The DNA of the CDR3 is TGCGCCAGCAGCCCTACAGGGAACGGCGAGCAGTACTTC. This gives the protein CASSPTGNGEQYF.

V usage is TRBV7-9 and J usage is TRBJ1-4; 9 nucleotides line up with TRBD1. Trimming cost V 5 bases and J 8 bases; bases outside gene matches: 6. Germline V gene data show CDR1 as SEHNR and CDR2 as FQNEAQ (reference sequence). The CDR3 has 14 amino acids. CDR3 residues: CASSRTGDEEKLFF. The CDR3 coding sequence is TGTGCCAGCAGCCGGACAGGGGATGAGGAAAAACTGTTTTTT.

This chain links TRBV11-2 with TRBJ1-5; weak D call: TRBD1 (5 bases). The CDR3 is 14 amino acids. V was pared by 4 bases and J by 2 bases, with 9 bases between. Germline CDR1 and CDR2: SGHAT and FQNNGV. The DNA for the CDR3 is TGTGCCAGCAGCTCAACGACAGGCAATCAGCCCCAGCATTTT. It yields the protein CASSSTTGNQPQHF.

This sequence joins TRBV11-2 and TRBJ1-2, with 9 bases that match TRBD1. Trimming at V came to 4 bases and at J to 9 bases, leaving 3 bases not matched to a gene. Per germline, CDR1 SGHAT and CDR2 FQNNGV. The CDR3 runs 12 residues. The CDR3 bases are TGTGCCAGCAGCTCGGACAGGGGCCGCTACACCTTC. As protein: CASSSDRGRYTF.

The V call is TRBV29-1, the J call TRBJ1-2; perhaps TRBD1 as D (5 bases). CDR1 is SQVTM and CDR2 is ANQGSEA in the germline V gene. V was pared by 6 bases and J by 3 bases, with 11 bases between. The CDR3 has 12 amino acids. CDR3 sequence (DNA): TGCAGCGTGATGGGGGGGGACTATGGCTACACCTTC. It specifies CSVMGGDYGYTF.